This T cell receptor beta chain appears in the sequencing data of a study of shared clonotypes between healthy human individuals. The protocol was immunoSEQ multiplex PCR, while the TCRdb copy is restricted to in-frame clones and leaves out a portion. The sample lists about 1.5 million clones; approximately 98% were seen once. The sample comprised naive CD4+ T cells sorted from blood. The subset: CD45RA+ positively selected. This clonotype originated in a man aged 25 to 40 in good health.

The CDR3 sequence: CASSYIGTYEQYF. The CDR3 DNA reads as TGTGCCAGCAGTTATATAGGAACCTACGAGCAGTACTTC. The chain uses TRBV28 and TRBJ2-7; D unclear. V shed 4 bases and J shed 2 bases, with 9 bases lying between them. This CDR3 has 13 amino acids. CDR1 and CDR2 from the germline V gene are MDHEN and SYDVKM.